The TCR beta chain under discussion was sequenced for a study of CD8 T cells in ankylosing spondylitis. Findings and limits, study-wide: Disease-associated clones were CD8+ and fairly uncommon in peripheral blood. Ankylosing spondylitis blood seemed to carry a telltale TCR beta motif made of roughly 8 highly homologous variants.

This clonotype was seen only a few times. As yet, its antigen is unknown. One entry per CDR3 protein results from TCRdb running MiXCR on the 5' RACE reads. In the table there are 330,000 or so distinct CDR3 sequences, around 7.6% of which are singletons. This receptor was identified in a male donor with ankylosing spondylitis. Specimen: blood, either unsorted or a sorted T cell fraction (not recorded which).

CDR3 in amino acids: CASSILRLAWETQYF. The DNA for the CDR3 is TGTGCCAGCAGCATCCTGCGACTAGCTTGGGAGACCCAGTACTTC. This rearrangement joins TRBV7-8 to TRBJ2-5, with 7 bases matching TRBD2. V lost 5 bases and J lost 5; bases outside the gene matches: 11. From germline, CDR1 is SGHVS and CDR2 FQNEAQ. The CDR3 sequence is 15 residues long.